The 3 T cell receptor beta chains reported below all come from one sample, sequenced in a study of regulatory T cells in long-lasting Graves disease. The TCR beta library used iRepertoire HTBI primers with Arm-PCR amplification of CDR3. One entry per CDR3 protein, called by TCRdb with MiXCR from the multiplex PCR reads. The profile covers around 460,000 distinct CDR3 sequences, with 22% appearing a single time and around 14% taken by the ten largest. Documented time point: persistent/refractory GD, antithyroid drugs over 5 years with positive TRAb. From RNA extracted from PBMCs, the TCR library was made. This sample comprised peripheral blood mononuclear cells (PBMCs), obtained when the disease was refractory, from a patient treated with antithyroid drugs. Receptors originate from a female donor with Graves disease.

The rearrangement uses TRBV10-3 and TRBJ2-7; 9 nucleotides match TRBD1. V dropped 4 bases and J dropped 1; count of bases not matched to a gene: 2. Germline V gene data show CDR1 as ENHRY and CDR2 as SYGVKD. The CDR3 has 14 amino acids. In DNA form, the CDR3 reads TGTGCCATCAGTGCGGGACAGGGTTCCTACGAGCAGTACTTC. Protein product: CAISAGQGSYEQYF.

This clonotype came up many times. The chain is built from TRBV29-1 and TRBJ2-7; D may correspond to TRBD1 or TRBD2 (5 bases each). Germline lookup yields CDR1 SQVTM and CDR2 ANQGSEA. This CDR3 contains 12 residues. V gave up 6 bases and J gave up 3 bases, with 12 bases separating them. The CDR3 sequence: CSVTGTRYEQYF. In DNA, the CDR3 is TGCAGCGTCACCGGGACCCGCTACGAGCAGTACTTC.

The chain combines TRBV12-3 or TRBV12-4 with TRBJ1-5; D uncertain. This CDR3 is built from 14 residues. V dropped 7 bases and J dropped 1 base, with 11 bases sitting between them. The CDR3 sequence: CASTLVGSNQPQHF. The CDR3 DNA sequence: TGTGCCAGCACCCTCGTGGGGAGCAATCAGCCCCAGCATTTT.